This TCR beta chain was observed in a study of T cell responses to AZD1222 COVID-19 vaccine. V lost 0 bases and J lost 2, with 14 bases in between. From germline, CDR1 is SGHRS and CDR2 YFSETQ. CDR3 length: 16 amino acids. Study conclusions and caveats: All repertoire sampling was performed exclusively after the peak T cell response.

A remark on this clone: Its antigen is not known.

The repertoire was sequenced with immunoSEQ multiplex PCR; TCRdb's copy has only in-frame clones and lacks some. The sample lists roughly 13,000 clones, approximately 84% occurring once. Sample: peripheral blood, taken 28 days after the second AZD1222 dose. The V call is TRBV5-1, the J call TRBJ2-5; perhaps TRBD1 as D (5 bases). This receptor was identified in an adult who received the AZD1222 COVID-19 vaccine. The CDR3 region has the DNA TGCGCCAGCAGCTTGGGTCCGAGACAGTCACAAGAGACCCAGTACTTC. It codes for CASSLGPRQSQETQYF.